These T cell receptor beta chains were read from a single sample in a study of cytomegalovirus exposure and HLA in healthy donors. Sequencing used immunoSEQ multiplex PCR; TCRdb keeps in-frame clones, though not all of them. The sample records over 150,000 clones, around 75% being singletons. The sample consisted of PBMCs. The origin of the receptors is a human donor in good health. CDR3s include the opening cysteine and the closing phenylalanine or tryptophan. A D gene is named only where the DNA matches it firmly. A row's size may be missing; if present it is once, few, many or a size class.

len	abundance	j_gene	d_gene	v_gene	CDR3nt	CDR3aa
15	NA	TRBJ1-1	TRBD1	TRBV7-9	TGTGCCAGCAGCTGGGAGGGGACAGGGAACACTGAAGCTTTCTTT	CASSWEGTGNTEAFF
15	NA	TRBJ1-5	TRBD1	TRBV27	TGTGCCAGCAGCACCGGGACAGGGGGCCGGGCGCCCCAGCATTTT	CASSTGTGGRAPQHF
11	NA	TRBJ1-1	NA	TRBV6-5	TGTGCCAGTCACTCCCCCACTGAAGCTTTCTTT	CASHSPTEAFF
16	NA	TRBJ1-6	NA	TRBV7-6	TGTGCCAGCAGCTTATATACTTCCCCCACGGGTTCACCCCTCCACTTT	CASSLYTSPTGSPLHF
14	NA	TRBJ2-5	NA	TRBV4-1	TGCGCCAGCAGCCAAGATGGCCGGGGGTGGGAGCAGTACTTC	CASSQDGRGWEQYF
11	NA	TRBJ2-7	NA	TRBV20-1	TGCAGTGCTAGCGATAGATACGAGCAGTACTTC	CSASDRYEQYF
16	NA	TRBJ2-7	NA	TRBV10-1	TGCGCCAGCAGTGAGGGACCAGGGCTAAGCTCCTACGAGCAGTACTTC	CASSEGPGLSSYEQYF
15	NA	TRBJ2-5	NA	TRBV4-1	TGCGCCAGCAGCCAAAGCGGGCTAGCTCGAGAGACCCAGTACTTC	CASSQSGLARETQYF
15	NA	TRBJ1-3	NA	TRBV9	TGTGCCAGCAGCCCCCACGGAGAATCTGGAAACACCATATATTTT	CASSPHGESGNTIYF
14	few	TRBJ1-1	NA	TRBV2	TGTGCCAGCAGTGACGCAGGGCTTCACACTGAAGCTTTCTTT	CASSDAGLHTEAFF
16	NA	TRBJ2-3	TRBD2	TRBV2	TGTGCCAGCAGCGATTTAGCGGGGGGGCCCACAGATACGCAGTATTTT	CASSDLAGGPTDTQYF
13	few	TRBJ1-2	NA	TRBV5-5	TGTGCCAGCAGCTTGCAGGACTACTATGGCTACACCTTC	CASSLQDYYGYTF
16	NA	TRBJ2-1	TRBD2	TRBV27	TGTGCCAGCAGTTTAAGTCTAGCGGGGGGGCTTGATGAGCAGTTCTTC	CASSLSLAGGLDEQFF
17	once	TRBJ1-3	NA	TRBV25-1	TGTGCCAGCAGTGAGTCCAGGGGCCCTTACTCTGGAAACACCATATATTTT	CASSESRGPYSGNTIYF
15	NA	TRBJ2-7	TRBD1	TRBV7-9	TGTGCCAGCAGCTCGGCCGGGACAGGGGATTACGAGCAGTACTTC	CASSSAGTGDYEQYF
13	NA	TRBJ1-1	NA	TRBV7-2	TGTGCCAGCAGCTTGCAGGGTTGGGCTGAAGCTTTCTTT	CASSLQGWAEAFF
13	NA	TRBJ1-1	NA	TRBV6-5	TGTGCCAGCAGTTACATAGTGAACACTGAAGCTTTCTTT	CASSYIVNTEAFF
16	once	TRBJ1-6	NA	TRBV7-9	TGTGCCAGCCCCAGCAACGCGGACAGTAACTCATCACCCCTCCACTTT	CASPSNADSNSSPLHF
17	NA	TRBJ1-6	TRBD1	TRBV2	TGTGCCAGCAGCCCCAGACAGGGAACCTCCTATAATTCACCCCTCCACTTT	CASSPRQGTSYNSPLHF
14	NA	TRBJ1-1	NA	TRBV4-3	TGCGCCAGCAGCCTCCCCGACCGGGTCTCTGAAGCTTTCTTT	CASSLPDRVSEAFF
16	NA	TRBJ1-2	NA	TRBV7-8	TGTGCCAGCAGCCCCACTACTCAAACAGGGATCTATGGCTACACCTTC	CASSPTTQTGIYGYTF
14	NA	TRBJ1-4	NA	TRBV6-1	TGTGCCAGCAGTCCCCGGGAAGGGTATGAAAAACTGTTTTTT	CASSPREGYEKLFF
16	NA	TRBJ2-7	TRBD1	TRBV4-3	TGCGCCAGCAGCCAGAACGCCGGGACAGCTTCCTACGAGCAGTACTTC	CASSQNAGTASYEQYF